This T cell receptor beta chain was profiled in a study of T-cell reconstitution after alpha-beta-depleted transplantation in children. Notes on the study in general: Alpha-beta T cells about two months after transplant reportedly derived from several hundred expanded graft clones. Surviving recipient T cells and thymic progenitors produced the high day-60 TCRbeta diversity seen in some patients. T-cell counts and diversity were attributed mostly to newly produced T cells one year after transplant.

CDR1 is DFQATT, CDR2 SNEGSKA, per germline (reference sequence). V was pared by 3 bases and J by 3 bases, with 5 bases of the junction left unmatched. CDR3 length: 14 amino acids. Only a few counts were recorded for this clonotype. Its antigen is not identified. The authors prepared the TCRbeta library with unique molecular identifiers. One entry per CDR3 protein, called by TCRdb with MiXCR from the PCR reads. Of roughly 200,000 distinct CDR3 sequences listed, approximately 8.4% are singletons. This receptor was obtained from a male patient between 2 and 9 years old who had a stem cell transplant for acute myeloid leukemia, so the T cells may come from the graft donor. The source material was PBMCs, mostly from graft donor cells, sampled 360 days after TCRalphabeta/CD19-depleted stem cell transplant. This chain connects TRBV20-1 to TRBJ2-1; 7 nucleotides match TRBD1. The CDR3 loop reads CSASKPGGYNEQFF. For the CDR3, the DNA is TGCAGTGCTAGTAAGCCAGGGGGCTACAATGAGCAGTTCTTC.